This T cell receptor (beta chain) derives from a study of T cell responses to AZD1222 COVID-19 vaccine. Study-wide points: Nearly half of spike-specific TCRs reportedly go after variant regions that carry no mutations. Donors were largely white British and mainly female; clonal diversity was possibly underestimated.

Sequencing used immunoSEQ multiplex PCR; TCRdb keeps in-frame clones, though not all of them. Of around 75,000 clones listed, more than 75% are singletons. Between the trimmed V and J ends, which lost 1 base and 4 bases, there was a span of 10 bases. CDR3 length: 14 residues. Germline V CDR1 and CDR2: LNHNV, YYDKDF (reference sequence). Comments on this clone: The antigen is undetermined.

The rearrangement joins TRBV15 to TRBJ1-2; D unclear. The source is an adult in good health. Material: peripheral blood, obtained on day 0 of AZD1222 vaccination. As DNA, the CDR3 is TGTGCCACCAGCAGAGGGTCCGGGAGCTATGGCTACACCTTC. Residues: CATSRGSGSYGYTF.